This T cell receptor (beta chain) emerged from a study of OX40 agonist ivuxolimab in advanced cancers. Study context: Averaging around 60 years in age, with a range of roughly 20 to 90, the cohort was around 85% male. Findings of the study overall: Also present in some nonresponders was a low level of normalized T-cell clonal expansion.

Libraries were prepared by immunoSEQ multiplex PCR; TCRdb keeps only in-frame clonotypes and omits some of them. Of about 64,000 clones listed, more than 75% are singletons. With respect to this clone: Its antigen is unknown.

The starting material was CD4+ or CD8+ T cells sorted from blood, obtained in a trial of the OX40 agonist ivuxolimab. This sequence was found in an adult with an advanced solid tumor such as melanoma, head and neck, liver or kidney cancer.

The CDR3 protein is CASSSYRGSTGELFF. The DNA of the CDR3 is TGTGCCAGCAGTTCTTACAGGGGGAGCACCGGGGAGCTGTTTTTT. The V and J genes are TRBV6-5 and TRBJ2-2; 8 bases line up with TRBD1. In germline, CDR1 is MNHEY, CDR2 SVGAGI. CDR3 length equals 15 residues. The V segment lost 4 bases and the J segment 4 bases; nucleotides outside the gene matches: 5.